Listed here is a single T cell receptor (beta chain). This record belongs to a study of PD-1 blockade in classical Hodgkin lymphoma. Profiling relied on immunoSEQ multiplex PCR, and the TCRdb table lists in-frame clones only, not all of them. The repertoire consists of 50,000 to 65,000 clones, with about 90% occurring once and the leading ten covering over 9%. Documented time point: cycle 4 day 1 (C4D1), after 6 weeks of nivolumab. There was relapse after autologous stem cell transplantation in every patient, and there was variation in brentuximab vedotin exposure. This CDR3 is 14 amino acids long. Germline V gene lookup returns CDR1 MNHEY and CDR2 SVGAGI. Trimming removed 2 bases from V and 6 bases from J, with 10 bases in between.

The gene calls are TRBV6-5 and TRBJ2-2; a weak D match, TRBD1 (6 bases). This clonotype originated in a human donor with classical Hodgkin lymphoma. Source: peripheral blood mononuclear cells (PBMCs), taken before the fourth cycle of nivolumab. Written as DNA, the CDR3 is TGTGCCAGCAGTTACGGTTCAGGGGCCGGGGAGCTGTTTTTT. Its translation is CASSYGSGAGELFF.